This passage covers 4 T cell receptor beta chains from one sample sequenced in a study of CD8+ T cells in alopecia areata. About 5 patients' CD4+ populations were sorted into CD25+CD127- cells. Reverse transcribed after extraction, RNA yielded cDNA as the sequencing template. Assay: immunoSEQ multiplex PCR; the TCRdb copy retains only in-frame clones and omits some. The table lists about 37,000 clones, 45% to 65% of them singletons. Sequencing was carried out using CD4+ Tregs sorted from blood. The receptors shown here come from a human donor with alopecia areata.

As DNA, the CDR3 is TGTGCCAGCAGTTACTCAACGGGGAATAGCCACGAGCAGTACTTC. Translation: CASSYSTGNSHEQYF. The J gene is TRBJ2-7, the V gene TRBV6-6; the D gene is possibly TRBD2 (5 bases). V lost 0 bases to trimming and J lost 5 bases, with 14 bases between them. The CDR3 extends over 15 amino acids. In germline, CDR1 is MNHNY, CDR2 SVGAGI (reference sequence).

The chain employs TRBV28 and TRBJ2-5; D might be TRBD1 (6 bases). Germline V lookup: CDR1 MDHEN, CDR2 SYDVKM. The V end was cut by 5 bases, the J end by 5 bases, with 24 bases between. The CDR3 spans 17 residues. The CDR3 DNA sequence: TGTGCCAGCAGTACAGCGTCCGCCAGGGGTGGTCGGGAGACCCAGTACTTC. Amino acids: CASSTASARGGRETQYF.

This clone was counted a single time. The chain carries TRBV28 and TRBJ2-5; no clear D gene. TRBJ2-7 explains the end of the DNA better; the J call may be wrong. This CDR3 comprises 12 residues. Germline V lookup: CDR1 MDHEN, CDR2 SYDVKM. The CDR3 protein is CASSLEGYEQYF. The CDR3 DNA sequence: TGTGCCAGCAGTCTCGAAGGGTACGAGCAGTACTTC.

The DNA for the CDR3 is TGTGCCAGCAGTCAACTAGCGGGTGGCTCCTACGAGCAGTACTTC. Protein: CASSQLAGGSYEQYF. The gene calls are TRBV6-6 and TRBJ2-7, with 9 bases that match TRBD2. V trimming: 5 bases; J trimming: 0 bases; junction bases outside the gene matches: 5. Per germline, CDR1 MNHNY and CDR2 SVGAGI (reference sequence). CDR3 length: 15 amino acids.